This TCR beta chain came from a study of CD4+ T cells in melanoma. Findings and limits, study-wide: A reported correlation linked neoantigen-specific CD4+ T cells to CD8+, macrophage and B cell function. Reportedly, melanoma neoantigen-specific CD4+ T cells showed varied differentiation states.

The CDR3 is 14 amino acids. Germline V gives CDR1 SGHVS, CDR2 FQNEAQ. The ends were cut back, 3 bases at V and 3 bases at J, with 11 bases in the middle. Method: immunoSEQ multiplex PCR; TCRdb's copy keeps in-frame clones and lacks some. The sample has around 10,000 clones, around 70% seen once. This clone was counted between two and nine times. The antigen remains unidentified. Sequencing was performed on cells from a culture (not recorded whether cultured in vitro). The rearrangement links TRBV7-8 to TRBJ1-2; no clear D. This clonotype was obtained from a human donor with melanoma. The CDR3 nucleotides are TGTGCCAGCAGCTTTAGAGAGGGCCACTATGGCTACACCTTC. Protein: CASSFREGHYGYTF. The variable domain in full, completed from reference TRBV7-8 and TRBJ1-2, reads GAGVSQSPRYKVAKRGQDVALRCDPISGHVSLFWYQQALGQGPEFLTYFQNEAQLDKSGLPSDRFFAERPEGSVSTLKIQRTQQEDSAVYLCASSFREGHYGYTFGSGTRLTVV.